This T cell receptor beta chain came from a study of shared clonotypes between healthy human individuals. On the study more broadly: In total, the donors were two women and a few men aged 18 to 49.

CD8 cells regarded as naive lacked CD45RO, were positively chosen for CCR7, and omitted terminally differentiated effector memory CD45RA+ cells. Looked up from germline, CDR1 is GTSNPN and CDR2 is SVGIG (reference sequence). The CDR3 runs 14 residues. Trimming took 3 bases from V and 1 from J; bases not matched to a gene: 3. Every immunoSEQ plate was one replicate of a subset's evenly spread DNA. Per the original data handling: ImmunoSEQ gave junction-only sequences without quality scores, so filtering differed. Clones were sequenced by immunoSEQ multiplex PCR, and TCRdb holds only the in-frame ones, with some missing. V, J and clone size are taken as reported in that table, and D and trimming were inferred from the DNA itself. The sample records about 580,000 clones, roughly 98% being singletons. Findings of the study overall: Rarefaction showed that sequencing of sorted subsets was incomplete (despite large depth).

As for this clone: Its antigen is still unknown.

The V call is TRBV30, the J call TRBJ2-7; TRBD2 aligns across 10 bases. The receptor was isolated from a young man in good health. The sample comprised naive CD8+ T cells sorted from blood. This CDR3 reads CAWSWTSGSYEQYF. In DNA, the CDR3 is TGTGCCTGGAGCTGGACTAGCGGATCCTACGAGCAGTACTTC.